Listed below are T cell receptor beta chains from one sample, sequenced in a study of T cell repertoires and Cas9 in healthy adults. Using immunoSEQ multiplex PCR, the repertoire was profiled, and TCRdb retains in-frame clones only, with some absent. The sample shows 11,000 to 15,000 clones, roughly nine tenths of them seen only once. The specimen was Tregs (CD4+, CD25+, CD127-, CD137-, CD154-) from PBMCs; culture status not recorded. These receptors were taken from a human donor in good health. Each CDR3 is given with its conserved first and last residue. The D gene is left open where the match is weak. Not all rows give a size; the values are once, few, many and, for expanded clones, a class.

D | J | size | V | CDR3 | DNA
- | TRBJ2-7 | - | TRBV29-1 | CSVEGPPLGVNEQYF | TGCAGCGTTGAGGGTCCCCCCCTCGGTGTGAACGAGCAGTACTTC
- | TRBJ2-1 | - | TRBV7-9 | CASSSWVRSVF | TGTGCCAGCAGCTCCTGGGTCAGGTCGGTCTTC
TRBD2 | TRBJ2-1 | - | TRBV5-1 | CASSLALAGGNEQFF | TGCGCCAGCAGCTTGGCCCTAGCGGGAGGCAATGAGCAGTTCTTC
TRBD1 | TRBJ2-7 | - | TRBV7-9 | CASSVTRTGTTTYEQYF | TGTGCCAGCAGCGTCACCCGGACAGGGACGACGACCTACGAGCAGTACTTC
- | TRBJ2-2 | - | TRBV4-1 | CASSQVHGELFF | TGCGCCAGCAGCCAAGTCCACGGGGAGCTGTTTTTT
TRBD1 | TRBJ2-2 | - | TRBV5-1 | CASSRGQGRTGELFF | TGCGCCAGCAGCAGGGGACAGGGGCGGACCGGGGAGCTGTTTTTT
- | TRBJ2-1 | - | TRBV28 | CAISEFYNEQFF | TGTGCCATCTCGGAGTTTTACAATGAGCAGTTCTTC
- | TRBJ2-3 | - | TRBV5-6 | CASSDPKSSTDTQYF | TGTGCCAGCAGCGACCCCAAGTCCAGCACAGATACGCAGTATTTT
- | TRBJ2-7 | - | TRBV5-4 | CASSLLGHEQYF | TGTGCCAGCAGCTTATTGGGCCACGAGCAGTACTTC
TRBD1 | TRBJ1-6 | - | TRBV30 | CAWDRGSYNSPLHF | TGTGCCTGGGACAGGGGCTCCTATAATTCACCCCTCCACTTT
- | TRBJ1-2 | - | TRBV7-9 | CASSPSQGTNGYTF | TGTGCCAGCAGCCCCAGCCAGGGTACGAATGGCTACACCTTC
- | TRBJ1-2 | - | TRBV2 | CASRFDADGYTF | TGTGCCAGCAGGTTCGACGCCGATGGCTACACCTTC
- | TRBJ1-2 | - | TRBV30 | CAWTTRGAFWYGYTF | TGTGCCTGGACGACCAGGGGTGCCTTTTGGTATGGCTACACCTTC
- | TRBJ1-5 | - | TRBV4-3 | CASSLVLYQPQHF | TGCGCCAGCAGCCTTGTCCTATATCAGCCCCAGCATTTT
- | TRBJ1-5 | - | TRBV28 | CASRTVNQPQHF | TGTGCCAGCAGAACGGTGAATCAGCCCCAGCATTTT
- | TRBJ1-2 | once | TRBV7-2 | CASSLKGTNYGYTF | TGTGCCAGCAGCTTAAAGGGGACTAACTATGGCTACACCTTC
- | TRBJ1-2 | once | TRBV7-9 | CASSPSRDYGYTF | TGTGCCAGCAGCCCATCAAGGGACTATGGCTACACCTTC
- | TRBJ1-2 | - | TRBV4-2 | CASSQGIRWTYNYGYTF | TGTGCCAGCAGCCAAGGGATACGATGGACCTATAACTATGGCTACACCTTC
TRBD1 | TRBJ1-6 | - | TRBV30 | CAWSRSRTGDSPLHF | TGTGCCTGGAGTCGTTCTCGGACAGGGGATTCACCCCTCCACTTT
- | TRBJ2-5 | - | TRBV28 | CASRGGTQYF | TGTGCCAGCAGGGGTGGGACCCAGTACTTC
TRBD1 | TRBJ2-2 | - | TRBV5-4 | CASSATGGFGELFF | TGTGCCAGCTCCGCAACAGGGGGTTTCGGGGAGCTGTTTTTT
- | TRBJ1-5 | - | TRBV28 | CASSFRPSGTLGNQPQHF | TGTGCCAGCAGTTTTCGGCCCTCGGGGACCCTTGGCAATCAGCCCCAGCATTTT
- | TRBJ1-2 | - | TRBV19 | CASSIRGYGYTF | TGTGCCAGTAGTATAAGGGGCTATGGCTACACCTTC
- | TRBJ1-1 | - | TRBV21-1 | CASSDRHASTEAFF | TGTGCCAGCAGCGACCGGCACGCCAGCACTGAAGCTTTCTTT
- | TRBJ2-2 | - | TRBV5-8 | CASSLVGPGLANTGELFF | TGTGCCAGCAGCTTGGTGGGACCGGGACTGGCGAACACCGGGGAGCTGTTTTTT
TRBD1 | TRBJ2-5 | - | TRBV28 | CASSALLDRGETQYF | TGTGCCAGCAGTGCCCTACTGGACAGGGGTGAGACCCAGTACTTC
TRBD1 | TRBJ2-4 | - | TRBV27 | CASSPDLLQGNIQYF | TGTGCCAGCAGTCCCGACCTCCTACAGGGGAACATTCAGTACTTC
- | TRBJ2-5 | - | TRBV14 | CASSQLQGGGETQYF | TGTGCCAGCAGCCAATTGCAGGGGGGAGGAGAGACCCAGTACTTC
- | TRBJ1-1 | - | TRBV2 | CASSVNRNTEAFF | TGTGCCAGCAGTGTAAACAGAAACACTGAAGCTTTCTTT
- | TRBJ2-3 | - | TRBV4-1 | CASSQAGNTQYF | TGCGCCAGCAGCCAAGCTGGGAATACGCAGTATTTT
TRBD2 | TRBJ2-7 | few | TRBV10-2 | CASAQSSGGAYEQYF | TGCGCCAGCGCCCAATCTAGCGGGGGGGCATACGAGCAGTACTTC
- | TRBJ1-5 | - | TRBV6-4 | CASSSGSSNQPQHF | TGTGCCAGCAGTTCGGGTTCTAGCAATCAGCCCCAGCATTTT
- | TRBJ2-5 | - | TRBV9 | CASSVGVRGDPTTGETQYF | TGTGCCAGCAGCGTAGGGGTTAGGGGGGACCCTACAACGGGGGAGACCCAGTACTTC
TRBD1 | TRBJ1-5 | - | TRBV11-2 | CASSLEGTGGSNQPQHF | TGTGCCAGCAGCTTAGAGGGGACAGGGGGTTCCAATCAGCCCCAGCATTTT
- | TRBJ1-1 | - | TRBV6-6 | CASSYAGFEAFF | TGTGCCAGCAGTTATGCCGGATTTGAAGCTTTCTTT
- | TRBJ1-2 | - | TRBV29-1 | CSVPAVHGYTF | TGCAGCGTTCCCGCCGTACATGGCTACACCTTC
- | TRBJ1-2 | - | TRBV7-2 | CASSLRPGMGYGYTF | TGTGCCAGCAGCTTACGGCCGGGGATGGGCTATGGCTACACCTTC
TRBD2 | TRBJ2-5 | - | TRBV28 | CASSKGLLAEETQYF | TGTGCCAGCAGTAAAGGGCTACTAGCGGAAGAGACCCAGTACTTC
TRBD1 | TRBJ2-6 | - | TRBV28 | CASSSQGQGASGANVLTF | TGTGCCAGCAGTTCACAGGGACAGGGGGCCTCTGGGGCCAACGTCCTGACTTTC
- | TRBJ1-2 | - | TRBV7-3 | CASSFEGFGGYTF | TGTGCCAGCAGCTTTGAAGGTTTCGGTGGCTACACTTTC
TRBD2 | TRBJ2-1 | - | TRBV10-3 | CASRLAGMNNEQFF | TGTGCCTCTCGACTAGCGGGAATGAACAATGAGCAGTTCTTC
TRBD1 | TRBJ1-2 | once | TRBV4-3 | CASSQDRSGYTF | TGCGCCAGCAGCCAGGACAGGTCTGGCTACACCTTC